A selection of T cell receptor beta chains follows, all from one sample in a study of post-analysis software for immune sequencing data. TCRdb independently ran MiXCR on the PCR reads; one entry per CDR3 protein. This table has roughly 170,000 distinct CDR3 sequences, approximately 31% appearing once. Sequenced input: blood. The receptors were sampled from a girl between 5 and 17 years old with multiple sclerosis. CDR3s include the opening cysteine and the closing phenylalanine or tryptophan. D genes are given only for firm matches. Size is stated for part of the rows, as once, few or many counts, or as a class when the clone is expanded.

D gene	clone size	V gene	J gene	CDR3 DNA	CDR3 protein
-	many	TRBV7-3	TRBJ2-1	TGTGCCAGCAGCTTAACCCTCGACAATGAGCAGTTCTTC	CASSLTLDNEQFF
TRBD2	many	TRBV12-3/TRBV12-4	TRBJ2-1	TGTGCCAGCCTCCCGGGACTAGTGTCTGGTTCGTATGAGCAGTTCTTC	CASLPGLVSGSYEQFF
-	few	TRBV12-3/TRBV12-4	TRBJ1-2	TGTGCCAGCAGTCCTCCCCGGGGGGGAGACTATGGCTACACCTTC	CASSPPRGGDYGYTF
-	-	TRBV19	TRBJ2-1	TGTGCCAGTAGTAGGGGCGACGGGAGCTCCTACAATGAGCAGTTCTTC	CASSRGDGSSYNEQFF
TRBD1	-	TRBV4-1	TRBJ1-2	TGCGCCAGCAGCCAAACTTGGGCGGGGACAGCTTATGGCTACACCTTC	CASSQTWAGTAYGYTF
-	few	TRBV12-3/TRBV12-4	TRBJ1-1	TGTGCCAGCAGTTTTGGGGCAGGTCAAGGGGTCACTGAAGCTTTCTTT	CASSFGAGQGVTEAFF
TRBD1	-	TRBV7-9	TRBJ1-2	TGTGCCAGCAGCTCCCGGGACAGGTACTATGGCTACACCTTC	CASSSRDRYYGYTF
-	-	TRBV28	TRBJ1-5	TGTGCCGGCAGTGCTCTGGACGGCCCTAGCAATCAGCCCCAGCATTTT	CAGSALDGPSNQPQHF
-	few	TRBV7-9	TRBJ1-1	TGTGCCAGCAGCTTAGCGAGGGATGGCACTGAAGCTTTCTTT	CASSLARDGTEAFF
-	few	TRBV7-2	TRBJ1-5	TGTGCCAGCAGCCCTCGTAATAGCAATCAGCCCCAGCATTTT	CASSPRNSNQPQHF
-	many	TRBV4-1	TRBJ2-1	TGCGCCAGCAGCCAATTGGGTGGAGGGGTACTGGATGAGCAGTTCTTC	CASSQLGGGVLDEQFF
TRBD1	-	TRBV7-9	TRBJ2-1	TGTGCCAGCAGCTTCATTACAGGGGGCCCCTACAATGAGCAGTTCTTC	CASSFITGGPYNEQFF
-	-	TRBV20-1	TRBJ1-1	TGCAGTGCTGGAGGAGGAGATGGGCGGCTTGAAGCTTTCTTT	CSAGGGDGRLEAFF
-	few	TRBV24-1	TRBJ2-1	TGTGCCACCAGTTCAGGTGTCGGGAATGAGCAGTTCTTC	CATSSGVGNEQFF
-	many	TRBV6-5	TRBJ1-2	TGTGCCAGCAGTCTTGACAGCTTTGGCTACACCTTC	CASSLDSFGYTF
-	-	TRBV7-3	TRBJ2-7	TGTGCCAGCAGCGAGGGGTCAGGGATACCCTACGAGCAGTACTTC	CASSEGSGIPYEQYF
-	-	TRBV6-6	TRBJ1-1	TGTGCCAGCAGTTACTCGGGGCCGGGGCTGAACACTGAAGCTTTCTTT	CASSYSGPGLNTEAFF
-	few	TRBV15	TRBJ1-2	TGTGCCACCAGCAGGCCCAGCGGGGATGGCTACACCTTC	CATSRPSGDGYTF
-	few	TRBV5-1	TRBJ2-1	TGCGCCAGCAGCTTGGTTTCGGCCTGGTCTGGGAATGAGCAGTTCTTC	CASSLVSAWSGNEQFF
-	-	TRBV18	TRBJ2-7	TGTGCCAGCTCAGAGGCTTTGGGGGCCTACGAGCAGTACTTC	CASSEALGAYEQYF
TRBD2	-	TRBV7-2	TRBJ2-5	TGTGCCAGCAGCCCCAGAGGGGCTAGCGGGGGAGATTTGGAGACCCAGTACTTC	CASSPRGASGGDLETQYF
-	many	TRBV6-6	TRBJ2-7	TGTGCCAGCAGACACACAGGAGAAAACTCCTACGAGCAGTACTTC	CASRHTGENSYEQYF
TRBD2	few	TRBV28	TRBJ2-5	TGTGCCAGCAGTTTGACTAGCGGGAGAGGCCAAGAGACCCAGTACTTC	CASSLTSGRGQETQYF
-	-	TRBV12-3/TRBV12-4	TRBJ1-2	TGTGCCAGCAGTTTCTGGGGGAGTGGCAATGGCTACACCTTC	CASSFWGSGNGYTF
-	few	TRBV14	TRBJ2-5	TGTGCCAGCAGCCAAGATCGGAAGCTCGGCTTCCAAGAGACCCAGTACTTC	CASSQDRKLGFQETQYF
-	-	TRBV2	TRBJ2-7	TGTGCCAGCACTGAGGCAGACTCCTACGAGCAGTACTTC	CASTEADSYEQYF
-	few	TRBV9	TRBJ1-1	TGTGCCAGCAGCGCCCCCGAGGGTATGAACACTGAAGCTTTCTTT	CASSAPEGMNTEAFF
-	-	TRBV6-5	TRBJ2-1	TGTACCAGCAGTTACTCAAAGCCTAGTGTGACTGAGCAGTTCTTC	CTSSYSKPSVTEQFF